This T cell receptor beta chain was sequenced in a study of control samples from healthy donors and cancer patients. Generated by immunoSEQ multiplex PCR, the TCRdb table keeps only in-frame clones and is missing some. The table includes 65,000 to 95,000 clones, 80% to 90% detected once. The CDR3 has 15 residues. Trimming shortened V by 3 bases and J by 9 bases, and 18 bases separated the two germline ends. Germline lookup yields CDR1 SGHRS and CDR2 YFSETQ. The chain couples TRBV5-1 to TRBJ2-2, with a possible D match to TRBD1 (6 bases). The sequenced sample was blood. The receptor was derived from a man in his fifties in good health. The CDR3 is CASSSAPTGSRELFF. The CDR3 coding sequence is TGCGCCAGCAGCTCGGCACCCACAGGGTCCAGGGAGCTGTTTTTT.